Below, 17 T cell receptor beta chains from the same sample are listed, as sequenced in a study of T cell clonotyping in hematopoietic cell transplantation. Specified time point: recipient sample about 28 days before transplant, after cytoreduction. Some clones are missing from TCRdb's copy, which holds only in-frame ones; the method was immunoSEQ multiplex PCR. The sample lists some 30,000 clones; about 70% were seen once. The sample in question was peripheral blood mononuclear cells, obtained before stem cell transplant. These receptors came from a man aged 50 to 59 with myelodysplastic syndrome. Some clones in this sample may be carry-over from other donors' samples.

This clone was counted between two and nine times. This rearrangement joins TRBV7-9 to TRBJ2-2, with D unclear. The CDR3 consists of 16 residues. V was trimmed by 4 bases and J by 6 bases, leaving 18 bases between them. From germline, CDR1 is SEHNR and CDR2 FQNEAQ (reference sequence). The CDR3 bases are TGTGCCAGCAGCTCCGCCACCATAGATAACGCCGGGGAGCTGTTTTTT. Translation: CASSSATIDNAGELFF. The full variable domain, its missing parts supplied by reference TRBV7-9 and TRBJ2-2, is DTGVSQNPRHKITKRGQNVTFRCDPISEHNRLYWYRQTLGQGPEFLTYFQNEAQLEKSRLLSDRFSAERPKGSFSTLEIQRTEQGDSAMYLCASSSATIDNAGELFFGEGSRLTVL.

V usage is TRBV25-1 and J usage is TRBJ2-7; TRBD1 agrees at 8 bases. The CDR3 spans 16 residues. The germline V gene has CDR1 MGHDK and CDR2 SYGVNS. V gave up 4 bases and J gave up 1 base; unmatched junction bases: 9. This CDR3 reads CASSGTGKAKSYEQYF. Written as DNA, the CDR3 is TGTGCCAGCAGTGGGACAGGGAAGGCCAAGTCCTACGAGCAGTACTTC.

This rearrangement joins TRBV30 to TRBJ1-5, with a possible D match to TRBD1 (6 bases). Deletions cut 0 bases from V and 6 bases from J, with 15 bases between. The CDR3 runs 15 residues. Germline CDR1 reads GTSNPN; CDR2 reads SVGIG (reference sequence). CDR3 region: CAWSVRGGAGQPQHF. The CDR3 DNA follows: TGTGCCTGGAGTGTACGAGGGGGTGCTGGTCAGCCCCAGCATTTT. The variable domain in full, completed from reference TRBV30 and TRBJ1-5, reads SQTIHQWPATLVQPVGSPLSLECTVEGTSNPNLYWYRQAAGRGLQLLFYSVGIGQISSEVPQNLSASRPQDRQFILSSKKLLLSDSGFYLCAWSVRGGAGQPQHFGDGTRLSIL.

V is TRBV6-1 and J is TRBJ1-5; D remains unclear. The V gene lost 0 bases and the J gene lost 6 bases, with 12 bases spanning the gap. The CDR3 consists of 15 residues. The germline V gene encodes CDR1 MNHNS and CDR2 SASEGT. CDR3 sequence reads: CASSEAQTSPQPQHF. The CDR3 DNA follows: TGTGCCAGCAGTGAAGCTCAGACAAGTCCTCAGCCCCAGCATTTT.

This clone turned up a few times. The chain employs TRBV19 and TRBJ1-5, with D perhaps TRBD1 (5 bases). This CDR3 is 11 amino acids long. V gave up 5 bases and J gave up 12 bases, with 11 bases separating them. CDR1 and CDR2 (germline): LNHDA, SQIVND (reference sequence). CDR3 protein: CASSRSRVQHF. The CDR3 DNA sequence: TGTGCCAGTAGTCGGAGCAGGGTCCAGCATTTT.

The chain employs TRBV4-1 and TRBJ2-1, with 11 bases lining up with TRBD2. V lost 2 bases, J lost 8 bases, and 11 bases stayed unmatched. Germline CDR1 and CDR2: MGHRA and YSYEKL. The CDR3 consists of 17 residues. The CDR3 coding sequence is TGCGCCAGCAGCCAATCTAGGGGCCTAGCGGGGGGTTATGAGCAGTTCTTC. Translation: CASSQSRGLAGGYEQFF.

The CDR3 coding sequence is TGCGCCAGCAGCCAAGATTCGGGCAGGGCCAATGGCTACACCTTC. Its protein is CASSQDSGRANGYTF. This chain uses TRBV4-3 with TRBJ1-2, with D possibly being TRBD1 (5 bases). The CDR3 is 15 residues long. Trimming stripped 0 bases from V and 6 bases from J, with 14 bases between. Germline loops: CDR1 LGHNA, CDR2 YSLEER.

This chain connects TRBV19 to TRBJ1-5; 9 bases line up with TRBD1. V gave up 0 bases and J gave up 7 bases; unmatched junction bases: 4. Germline V gene lookup returns CDR1 LNHDA and CDR2 SQIVND (reference sequence). This CDR3 comprises 15 residues. CDR3 region: CASSIEGTGRQPQHF. The CDR3 bases are TGTGCCAGTAGTATAGAGGGGACAGGGCGACAGCCCCAGCATTTT.

CDR3 sequence: CAWKSPTRQVGYNEQFF. CDR3 nucleotide sequence: TGTGCCTGGAAGAGCCCCACGAGGCAGGTTGGGTACAATGAGCAGTTCTTC. The chain couples TRBV30 to TRBJ2-1; D not certain. The ends were cut back, 4 bases at V and 4 bases at J, with 23 bases in the middle. Germline-derived CDR1 and CDR2 are GTSNPN and SVGIG (reference sequence). This CDR3 has 17 residues.

The V and J genes are TRBV4-2 and TRBJ1-6; no firm D call. V was shortened by 0 bases and J by 2 bases, with 17 bases between the two germline ends. This CDR3 spans 19 amino acids. Germline loops: CDR1 LGHNA, CDR2 YNFKEQ. The DNA of the CDR3 is TGTGCCAGCAGCCAAGAATATGTGGAGAGAGTGGCCTATAATTCACCCCTCCACTTT. It codes for CASSQEYVERVAYNSPLHF.

The chain carries TRBV30 and TRBJ1-3; possible D gene TRBD1, 6 bases. This CDR3 contains 16 residues. V was trimmed by 0 bases and J by 0 bases, leaving 12 bases between them. Per germline, CDR1 GTSNPN and CDR2 SVGIG (reference sequence). CDR3 amino acids: CAWSVLGGLSGNTIYF. The CDR3, as DNA: TGTGCCTGGAGTGTACTCGGGGGCCTCTCTGGAAACACCATATATTTT.

The J gene is TRBJ2-5, the V gene TRBV2; 12 nucleotides agree with TRBD2. The CDR3 extends over 15 amino acids. With 6 bases clipped from V and 6 bases from J, the junction kept 8 bases outside the gene matches. The germline V gene has CDR1 SNHLY and CDR2 FYNNEI. In DNA, the CDR3 is TGTGCCAGCAGGAACGGGACTAGCGGGCTAAAGACCCAGTACTTC. Its translation is CASRNGTSGLKTQYF.

This clone appeared a single time. The genes are TRBV28 and TRBJ1-4; D may be TRBD1 (6 bases). Germline loops: CDR1 MDHEN, CDR2 SYDVKM. CDR3 length equals 14 residues. With 6 bases removed from V and 5 bases from J, the gap between germline ends came to 13 bases. CDR3 sequence: CASRRTGINEKLFF. The CDR3 nucleotides are TGTGCCAGCAGGCGAACAGGGATAAATGAAAAACTGTTTTTT.

The chain couples TRBV4-2 to TRBJ2-7, with 13 bases lining up with TRBD2. This CDR3 comprises 19 residues. CDR1 and CDR2 from the germline V gene are LGHNA and YNFKEQ. Trimming took 0 bases from V and 1 from J; bases not matched to a gene: 9. The CDR3 reads CASSQEGGLAGTVSYEQYF. The DNA of the CDR3 is TGTGCCAGCAGCCAAGAAGGGGGACTAGCGGGGACTGTGTCCTACGAGCAGTACTTC.

The chain carries TRBV30 and TRBJ2-7; D is unclear. CDR1 and CDR2 from the germline V gene are GTSNPN and SVGIG (reference sequence). This CDR3 is 11 amino acids long. Trimming shortened V by 0 bases and J by 4 bases, and 4 bases separated the two germline ends. This CDR3 reads CAWSVQYEQYF. DNA of the CDR3: TGTGCCTGGAGTGTGCAATACGAGCAGTACTTC.

The chain carries TRBV6-1 and TRBJ2-7; D may be TRBD1 (6 bases). Trimming removed 1 base from V and 5 bases from J, with 18 bases in between. In germline, CDR1 is MNHNS, CDR2 SASEGT. The CDR3 is 16 residues long. CDR3 protein: CASSEVRPFRGHEQYF. The CDR3 region has the DNA TGTGCCAGCAGTGAAGTTCGCCCTTTCAGGGGCCACGAGCAGTACTTC.

The genes are TRBV4-2 and TRBJ2-6, with D possibly called TRBD1 or TRBD2 (5 bases each). CDR3 length equals 16 residues. Germline-derived CDR1 and CDR2 are LGHNA and YNFKEQ. The ends were cut back, 0 bases at V and 4 bases at J, with 10 bases in the middle. The CDR3, as DNA: TGTGCCAGCAGCCAAGATGGGGGACCAGGGGCCAACGTCCTGACTTTC. Protein: CASSQDGGPGANVLTF.